Sequencing of this T cell receptor (beta chain) was carried out in a study of shared clonotypes between healthy human individuals. Only in-frame clones appear in the TCRdb table, and some are missing; sequencing was by immunoSEQ multiplex PCR. The sample shows millions of clones, over 85% of them seen only once. V lost 2 bases and J lost 6, with 13 bases in between. Germline-derived CDR1 and CDR2 are GTSNPN and SVGIG (reference sequence). This CDR3 comprises 13 residues. This TCR was sampled from a young man in good health. The sequenced sample was naive CD4+ T cells sorted from blood. Sample subset: CD45RA+ positively selected. The chain is built from TRBV30 and TRBJ2-5; tentative D call: TRBD1 (5 bases). The DNA for the CDR3 is TGTGCCTGGAGTAGTGGGATGGGGCAGACCCAGTACTTC. Translation gives CAWSSGMGQTQYF.